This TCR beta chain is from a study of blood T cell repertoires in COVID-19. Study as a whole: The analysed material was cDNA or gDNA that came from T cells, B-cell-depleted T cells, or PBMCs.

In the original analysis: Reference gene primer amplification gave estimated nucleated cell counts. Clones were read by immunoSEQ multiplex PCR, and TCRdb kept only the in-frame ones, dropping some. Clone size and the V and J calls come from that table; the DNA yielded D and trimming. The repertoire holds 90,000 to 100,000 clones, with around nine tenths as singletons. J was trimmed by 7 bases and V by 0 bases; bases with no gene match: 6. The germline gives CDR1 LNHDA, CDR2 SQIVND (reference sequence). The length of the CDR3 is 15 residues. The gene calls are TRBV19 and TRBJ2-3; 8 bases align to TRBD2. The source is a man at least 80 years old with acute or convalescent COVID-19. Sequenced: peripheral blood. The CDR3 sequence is CASSIESGSSYTQYF. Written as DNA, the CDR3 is TGTGCCAGTAGTATAGAAAGCGGGAGTTCGTATACGCAGTATTTT.